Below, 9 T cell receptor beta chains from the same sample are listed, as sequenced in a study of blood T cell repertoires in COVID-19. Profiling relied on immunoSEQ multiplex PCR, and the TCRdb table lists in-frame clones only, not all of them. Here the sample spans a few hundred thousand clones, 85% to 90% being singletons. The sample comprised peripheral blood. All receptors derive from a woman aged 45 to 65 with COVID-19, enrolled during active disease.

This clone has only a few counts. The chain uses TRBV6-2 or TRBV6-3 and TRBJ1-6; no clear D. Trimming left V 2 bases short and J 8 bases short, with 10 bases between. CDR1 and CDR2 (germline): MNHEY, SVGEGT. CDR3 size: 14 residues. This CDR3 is CASSYEVRYSPLHF. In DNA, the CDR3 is TGTGCCAGCAGTTACGAGGTCAGATATTCACCCCTCCACTTT.

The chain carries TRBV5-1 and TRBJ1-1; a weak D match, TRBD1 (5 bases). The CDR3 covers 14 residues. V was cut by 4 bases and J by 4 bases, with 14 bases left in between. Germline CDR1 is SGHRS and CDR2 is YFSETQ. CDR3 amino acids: CASSQGTDGTEAFF. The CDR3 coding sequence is TGCGCCAGCAGCCAAGGGACTGACGGCACTGAAGCTTTCTTT.

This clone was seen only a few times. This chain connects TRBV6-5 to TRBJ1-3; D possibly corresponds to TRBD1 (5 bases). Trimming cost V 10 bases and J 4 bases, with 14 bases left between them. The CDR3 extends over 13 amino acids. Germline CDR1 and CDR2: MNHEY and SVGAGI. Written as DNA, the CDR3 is TGTGCCACCACAGGTCTGCGGGGAAACACCATATATTTT. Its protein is CATTGLRGNTIYF.

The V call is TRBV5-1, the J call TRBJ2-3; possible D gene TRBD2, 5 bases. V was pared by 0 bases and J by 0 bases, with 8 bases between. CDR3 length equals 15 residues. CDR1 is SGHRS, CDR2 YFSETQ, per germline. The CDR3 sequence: CASSLAGISTDTQYF. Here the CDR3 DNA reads TGCGCCAGCAGCTTGGCGGGGATAAGCACAGATACGCAGTATTTT.

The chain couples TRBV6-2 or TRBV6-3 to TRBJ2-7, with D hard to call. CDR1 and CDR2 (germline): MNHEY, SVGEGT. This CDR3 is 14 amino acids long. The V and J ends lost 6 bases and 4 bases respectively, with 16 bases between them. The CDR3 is CASSPLGLGYEQYF. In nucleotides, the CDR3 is TGTGCCAGCAGCCCTCTAGGTCTGGGTTACGAGCAGTACTTC.

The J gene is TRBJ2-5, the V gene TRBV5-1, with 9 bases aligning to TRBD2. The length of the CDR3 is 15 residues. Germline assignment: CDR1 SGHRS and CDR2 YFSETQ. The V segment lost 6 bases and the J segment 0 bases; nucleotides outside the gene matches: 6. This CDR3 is CASTLRLADQETQYF. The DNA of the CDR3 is TGCGCCAGCACCCTCCGACTAGCGGACCAAGAGACCCAGTACTTC.

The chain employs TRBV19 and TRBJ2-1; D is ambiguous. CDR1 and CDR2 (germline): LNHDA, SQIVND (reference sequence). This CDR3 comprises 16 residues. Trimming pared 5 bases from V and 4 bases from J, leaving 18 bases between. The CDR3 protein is CASSLYYNLGYNEQFF. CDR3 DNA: TGTGCCAGTAGTTTGTATTACAATCTCGGGTACAATGAGCAGTTCTTC.

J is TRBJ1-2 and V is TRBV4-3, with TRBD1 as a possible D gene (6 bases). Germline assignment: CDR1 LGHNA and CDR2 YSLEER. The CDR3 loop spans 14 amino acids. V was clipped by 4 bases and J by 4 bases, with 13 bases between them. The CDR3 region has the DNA TGCGCCAGCAGCCCAGAGACAGGTCCCTATGGCTACACCTTC. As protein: CASSPETGPYGYTF.

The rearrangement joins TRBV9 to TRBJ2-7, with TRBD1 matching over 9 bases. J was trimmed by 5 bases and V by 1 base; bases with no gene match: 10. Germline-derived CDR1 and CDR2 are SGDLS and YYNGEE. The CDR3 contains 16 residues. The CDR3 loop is CASSVSTGQGTHEQYF. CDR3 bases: TGTGCCAGCAGCGTATCTACGGGACAGGGTACGCACGAGCAGTACTTC.